This TCR beta chain was sequenced during a study of blood T cell repertoires in COVID-19. In the study overall: Italy, Spain and the United States were the sources of the convalescent and acute COVID-19 samples. In each case, the material was cDNA or gDNA derived from T cells, B-cell-depleted T cells, or PBMCs.

Sequencing was performed with immunoSEQ multiplex PCR; in TCRdb, only in-frame clones are kept and a portion is missing. The data contain fewer than 250,000 clones, around 90% of them singletons. This CDR3 has 16 amino acids. V was clipped by 3 bases and J by 2 bases, with 14 bases between them. Germline V lookup: CDR1 LNHDA, CDR2 SQIVND (reference sequence). Participants, about 18 to 100 years old, spanned 25 or so US areas. Exposed participants encountered a COVID-19 case during the 2 weeks preceding study entry. Material for sequencing was PBMCs or T cells enriched from blood (not recorded which). The chain couples TRBV19 to TRBJ1-5; maybe TRBD1 (5 bases). The TCR comes from a woman aged 25 to 39 who had been exposed to COVID-19. CDR3 sequence: CASSIWQGGGNQPQHF. The CDR3 DNA sequence: TGTGCCAGTAGTATCTGGCAGGGAGGCGGCAATCAGCCCCAGCATTTT.